This T cell receptor beta chain came from a study of tumor-infiltrating lymphocytes in primary liver carcinoma. From roughly 0.45 ug total RNA, TCR beta cDNA was generated with a primer in the constant region. For TCR beta, libraries were produced by three nested multiplex PCR rounds using slightly modified ARM-PCR. Both of the initial two PCR rounds ran for about 9 cycles and employed TRBV1-TRBV30 forward primers alongside a C-beta reverse primer. TCRdb re-analysed the multiplex PCR reads in MiXCR, keeping a single row per CDR3 protein. The table lists approximately 100,000 distinct CDR3 sequences, about two thirds of them singletons. By frequency in the sample, this clonotype is medium-sized. Its specificity is unknown. The CDR3 has 16 amino acids. Germline CDR1 reads SGHAT; CDR2 reads FQNNGV. V was pared by 4 bases and J by 5 bases, with 13 bases of the junction left unmatched. Between roughly 18 and 30 mg of unsorted bulk tissue served as the source from which RNA and DNA were co-extracted. Chronic HBV infection, which was untreated, was present in the patients. Sampling of every tumor involved five separate regions. These included the tumor centre.

Points from the study as a whole: No more than about 8-24% of top clones could be seen in all five tumor regions. Tumor region pairs showed greater overlap than either tumor-adjacent or tumor-blood pairs did.

The sequencing sample was made of liver tumor tissue from sampling region 2. Stated subset: tumor region T2, inferior pole. The chain joins TRBV11-2 to TRBJ1-1, with TRBD1 matching over 7 bases. This receptor was identified in a woman aged 60-75 years with primary liver carcinoma and hepatitis B virus infection. This CDR3 is CASSSGGGAGKTEAFF. The CDR3 nucleotides read TGTGCCAGCAGCTCAGGGGGGGGCGCGGGAAAAACTGAAGCTTTCTTT.